This entry lists 15 T cell receptor beta chains sequenced from one sample in a study of naive and memory T cell subsets. The beta constant-region primer was an equimolar mix of two oligonucleotides covering TRBC1 and TRBC2. The ligated cDNA underwent four PCR rounds using SP2 and nested alpha and beta constant-region primers. MiXCR was run by TCRdb on the UMI-ligation and nested PCR reads, yielding one entry per CDR3 protein. The sample lists 95,000 to 150,000 distinct CDR3 sequences, 36% seen once, with 0.9% in the top ten. Sequences were obtained from central memory CD4+ T cells from blood. Every receptor here comes from a human donor in good health.

The V and J genes are TRBV20-1 and TRBJ2-5; D remains ambiguous. Germline V gene sequence: CDR1 DFQATT, CDR2 SNEGSKA (reference sequence). The CDR3 consists of 16 residues. Trimming left V 0 bases short and J 0 bases short, with 14 bases between. DNA of the CDR3: TGCAGTGCTAGAGACCCAGGACGTTCGTACCAAGAGACCCAGTACTTC. Translation gives CSARDPGRSYQETQYF.

This clonotype was seen only a few times. This sequence joins TRBV3-1 and TRBJ2-7; 13 bases map to TRBD2. The CDR3 totals 15 residues. CDR1 is LGHDT, CDR2 YNNKEL, per germline (reference sequence). V shed 5 bases, J shed 3 bases, and the junction held 4 bases outside the gene matches. CDR3 region: CASSFGLAGDYEQYF. CDR3 coding DNA: TGTGCCAGCAGCTTTGGACTAGCGGGAGACTACGAGCAGTACTTC.

The chain carries TRBV6-1 and TRBJ2-7; D not resolved. V dropped 1 base and J dropped 7 bases, with 11 bases sitting between them. CDR3 length equals 13 residues. The germline CDR1 and CDR2 sequences are MNHNS and SASEGT. The CDR3 DNA reads TGTGCCAGCAGTGAAGGGCCGTGGGAAGAGCAGTACTTC. It yields the protein CASSEGPWEEQYF.

This clonotype has only a few counts. The chain has TRBV7-2 and TRBJ2-1, with D hard to call. Trimming pared 5 bases from V and 10 bases from J, leaving 9 bases between. CDR3 length: 11 residues. Germline V gene lookup returns CDR1 SGHTA and CDR2 FQGNSA. This CDR3 reads CASSPSREQFF. DNA of the CDR3: TGTGCCAGCAGCCCGTCGAGGGAGCAGTTCTTC.

This clonotype was observed a few times. This chain's CDR3 is CASRPPGERREQYF. The CDR3 coding sequence is TGTGCCAGCAGACCCCCAGGGGAAAGGCGCGAGCAGTACTTC. The chain links TRBV25-1 to TRBJ2-7; D perhaps matches TRBD1 (6 bases). V lost 6 bases to trimming and J lost 6 bases, with 18 bases between them. Germline values: CDR1 MGHDK, CDR2 SYGVNS. The CDR3 sequence is 14 residues long.

This clonotype occurred a few times. The J gene is TRBJ2-3, the V gene TRBV10-3; 13 nucleotides match TRBD2. CDR1 is ENHRY, CDR2 SYGVKD, per germline. The ends lost 10 bases at V and 3 bases at J; junction bases unmatched: 10. The CDR3 contains 16 residues. In DNA, the CDR3 is TGTGCCACCGCCCTGGGACTAGCGGGAAGAACAGATACGCAGTATTTT. Translation: CATALGLAGRTDTQYF.

The gene calls are TRBV27 and TRBJ1-5; the D is unclear. V was trimmed by 5 bases and J by 4 bases, leaving 12 bases between them. The CDR3 runs to 14 residues. Per the germline V gene, CDR1 is MNHEY and CDR2 is SMNVEV (reference sequence). The CDR3 nucleotides read TGTGCCAGCAGTACAGCAGCGCCGAATCAGCCCCAGCATTTT. Protein sequence: CASSTAAPNQPQHF.

In this sample, this clonotype turned up many times. The rearrangement joins TRBV12-3 or TRBV12-4 to TRBJ1-6, with D tentatively TRBD1 (6 bases). V was cut by 4 bases and J by 7 bases, with 11 bases left in between. CDR3 length equals 14 residues. The CDR3 region is CASSSGATNSPLHF. As DNA, the CDR3 is TGTGCCAGCAGTTCAGGGGCAACGAATTCACCCCTCCACTTT.

This clonotype was seen a few times. This rearrangement joins TRBV6-2 or TRBV6-3 to TRBJ2-2, with 11 bases lining up with TRBD2. CDR3 length: 16 residues. V lost 2 bases and J lost 5; bases outside the gene matches: 4. From germline, CDR1 is MNHEY and CDR2 SVGEGT. CDR3 sequence (DNA): TGTGCCAGCAGTTACGCCGGGACTAGCGGAACCGGGGAGCTGTTTTTT. This sequence encodes CASSYAGTSGTGELFF.

The chain employs TRBV12-3 or TRBV12-4 and TRBJ2-1; no definite D call. V was clipped by 7 bases and J by 7 bases, with 11 bases between them. The CDR3 consists of 12 residues. The CDR3 DNA follows: TGTGCCAGCACCCTCTATGGGAATGAGCAGTTCTTC. Translating gives CASTLYGNEQFF.

This chain joins TRBV20-1 and TRBJ2-7, with 7 bases fitting TRBD1. The CDR3 length is 16 residues. Germline CDR1 and CDR2: DFQATT and SNEGSKA (reference sequence). The V and J ends lost 1 base and 1 base, in that order; junction bases with no gene match: 10. The CDR3 sequence is CSARVRQQGMSYEQYF. The CDR3 DNA sequence: TGCAGTGCTAGAGTACGGCAACAGGGGATGTCCTACGAGCAGTACTTC.

The chain carries TRBV24-1 and TRBJ2-1; weak D call: TRBD2 (5 bases). V was pared by 4 bases and J by 4 bases, with 10 bases between. Germline V gives CDR1 KGHDR, CDR2 SFDVKD. The CDR3 is 14 residues long. The CDR3 is CATSEREGYNEQFF. In DNA form, the CDR3 reads TGTGCCACCAGTGAGAGGGAAGGATACAATGAGCAGTTCTTC.

This clonotype was picked up one time. The chain links TRBV5-1 to TRBJ1-1; TRBD1 is a possible D gene (5 bases). Germline assignment: CDR1 SGHRS and CDR2 YFSETQ. This CDR3 has 13 amino acids. V was trimmed by 2 bases and J by 1 base, leaving 6 bases between them. The CDR3 here is CASSFTGNTEAFF. Written as DNA, the CDR3 is TGCGCCAGCAGCTTTACAGGGAACACTGAAGCTTTCTTT.

The chain has TRBV6-6 and TRBJ2-2; the match to TRBD2 covers 8 bases. The length of the CDR3 is 16 residues. Germline loops: CDR1 MNHNY, CDR2 SVGAGI (reference sequence). The junction had 8 bases not matched to a gene; V was cut back by 5 bases and J by 3 bases. As DNA, the CDR3 is TGTGCCAGCAGTGACTATAGCGGGAAGCACACCGGGGAGCTGTTTTTT. Translation: CASSDYSGKHTGELFF.

The chain combines TRBV27 with TRBJ1-4, with a tentative D call TRBD1 (5 bases). Trimming took off 2 bases at V and 2 bases at J, with 15 bases between the two ends. In germline, CDR1 is MNHEY, CDR2 SMNVEV (reference sequence). The CDR3 contains 17 residues. The CDR3 region has the DNA TGTGCCAGCAGTTTAAGGGGCAGGGTAACTACTAATGAAAAACTGTTTTTT. Translation: CASSLRGRVTTNEKLFF.